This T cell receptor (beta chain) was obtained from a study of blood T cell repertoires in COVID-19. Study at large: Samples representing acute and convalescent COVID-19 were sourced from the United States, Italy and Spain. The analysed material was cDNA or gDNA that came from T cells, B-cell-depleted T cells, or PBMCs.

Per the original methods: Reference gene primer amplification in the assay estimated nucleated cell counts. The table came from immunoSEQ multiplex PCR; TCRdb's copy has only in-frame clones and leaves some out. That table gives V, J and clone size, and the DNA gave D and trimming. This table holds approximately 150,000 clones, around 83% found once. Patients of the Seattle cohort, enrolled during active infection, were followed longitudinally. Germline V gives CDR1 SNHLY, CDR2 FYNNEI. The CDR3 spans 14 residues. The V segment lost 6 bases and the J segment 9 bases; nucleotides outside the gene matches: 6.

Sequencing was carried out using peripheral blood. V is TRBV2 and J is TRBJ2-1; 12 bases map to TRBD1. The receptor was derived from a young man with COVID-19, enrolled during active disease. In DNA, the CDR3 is TGTGCCAGCAGGAACCGGGACAGGGGGCTTGAGCAGTTCTTC. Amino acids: CASRNRDRGLEQFF.